Presented here are 23 T cell receptor beta chains from one specimen sequenced in a study of T cell repertoires in cytomegalovirus infection. One entry per CDR3 protein, called by TCRdb with MiXCR from the reads. The sample has more than 300,000 distinct CDR3 sequences; 34% are singletons. Antigens for these TCRs are unknown. This specimen consisted of cultured PBMCs, obtained from culture after CMV antigen stimulation. These TCRs come from a human donor in good health (CMV status not recorded). Some clones in this sample may be carry-over from other donors' samples.

J is TRBJ2-1 and V is TRBV12-3 or TRBV12-4, with TRBD2 as a possible D gene (6 bases). The CDR3 extends over 15 amino acids. The V and J ends lost 5 bases and 8 bases respectively, with 19 bases between them. The CDR3 nucleotides read TGTGCCAGCAGTCCCTTACTGCGGACTATCGATGAGCAGTTCTTC. Its translation: CASSPLLRTIDEQFF.

V usage is TRBV7-9 and J usage is TRBJ2-7, with D perhaps matching TRBD2 (5 bases). The CDR3 totals 17 residues. Per the germline V gene, CDR1 is SEHNR and CDR2 is FQNEAQ (reference sequence). Trimming stripped 2 bases from V and 0 bases from J, with 17 bases between. CDR3 residues: CASSLWRGQAGSYEQYV. The CDR3 DNA reads as TGTGCCAGCAGCTTATGGAGAGGGCAGGCGGGCTCCTACGAGCAGTACGTC.

This sequence joins TRBV6-5 and TRBJ1-1; 7 bases fit TRBD1. The CDR3 totals 15 residues. V trimming: 4 bases; J trimming: 1 base; junction bases outside the gene matches: 6. CDR1 and CDR2 (germline): MNHEY, SVGAGI. The CDR3 spells CASSSPGQKNTEAFF. The DNA of the CDR3 is TGTGCCAGCAGTTCACCGGGACAGAAGAACACTGAAGCTTTCTTT.

The rearrangement uses TRBV4-1 and TRBJ1-2; D might be TRBD1 (5 bases). V lost 4 bases to trimming and J lost 9 bases, with 15 bases between them. This CDR3 has 13 residues. Germline V gives CDR1 MGHRA, CDR2 YSYEKL. As DNA, the CDR3 is TGCGCCAGCAGCCTTACACCGACAGAAAGCTACACCTTC. It is translated as CASSLTPTESYTF.

This clonotype was observed a handful of times. The V call is TRBV5-1, the J call TRBJ2-3; D possibly corresponds to TRBD2 (5 bases). CDR1 is SGHRS and CDR2 is YFSETQ in the germline V gene. The CDR3 consists of 13 residues. V lost 7 bases, J lost 0 bases, and 9 bases lay in between. This chain's CDR3 is CASFSGSTDTQYF. The CDR3, as DNA: TGCGCCAGCTTCAGCGGTAGCACAGATACGCAGTATTTT.

Many counts were recorded for this clonotype. The V gene is TRBV7-2, the J gene TRBJ1-5; the D is unclear. The CDR3 sequence is 13 residues long. From germline, CDR1 is SGHTA and CDR2 FQGNSA. With 2 bases removed from V and 5 bases from J, the gap between germline ends came to 7 bases. CDR3 amino acids: CASSLWKDQPQHF. CDR3 nucleotide sequence: TGTGCCAGCAGCTTATGGAAAGATCAGCCCCAGCATTTT.

This clonotype has a handful of counts. The chain couples TRBV7-2 to TRBJ1-1; 9 nucleotides match TRBD1. The trim removed 5 bases at V and 0 bases at J, leaving 7 bases unmatched. Germline loops: CDR1 SGHTA, CDR2 FQGNSA. CDR3 size: 16 residues. As DNA, the CDR3 is TGTGCCAGCAGCCGGGGACAGGGAGTCGTGAACACTGAAGCTTTCTTT. Translated, it gives CASSRGQGVVNTEAFF.

The sample holds a few counts of this clonotype. This chain joins TRBV6-6 and TRBJ2-7; 9 nucleotides agree with TRBD1. Losses at the gene ends were 5 bases for V and 0 bases for J; bases not matched to a gene: 2. The CDR3 spans 14 residues. Germline V lookup: CDR1 MNHNY, CDR2 SVGAGI (reference sequence). The CDR3 region is CASSTGQGSYEQYV. In DNA form, the CDR3 reads TGTGCCAGCAGTACGGGACAGGGCTCCTACGAGCAGTACGTC.

The chain has TRBV7-2 and TRBJ2-7; TRBD2 matches 11 bases. Per germline, CDR1 SGHTA and CDR2 FQGNSA. The CDR3 contains 15 residues. With 4 bases clipped from V and 6 bases from J, the junction kept 8 bases outside the gene matches. CDR3 sequence reads: CASSSSSGRQVEQYF. As DNA, the CDR3 is TGTGCCAGCAGCTCCTCTAGCGGGAGGCAGGTCGAGCAGTACTTC.

This clonotype was picked up many times. This chain connects TRBV7-8 to TRBJ2-2, with TRBD1 matching over 7 bases. Germline lookup yields CDR1 SGHVS and CDR2 FQNEAQ. The CDR3 loop spans 13 amino acids. The ends lost 5 bases at V and 8 bases at J; junction bases unmatched: 5. The CDR3 region is CASSRYRGGELFF. The CDR3 bases are TGTGCCAGCAGCAGATACAGGGGTGGGGAGCTGTTTTTT.

The chain employs TRBV30 and TRBJ2-7; 8 bases are a match to TRBD2. From germline, CDR1 is GTSNPN and CDR2 SVGIG (reference sequence). V lost 0 bases and J lost 2; bases outside the gene matches: 12. CDR3 length equals 17 residues. The CDR3 sequence: CAWSVERVSGTPYEQYF. The CDR3 DNA is TGTGCCTGGAGTGTAGAGCGGGTTAGCGGGACTCCCTACGAGCAGTACTTC.

This clonotype was counted many times. The chain uses TRBV7-2 and TRBJ2-5; D not resolved. This CDR3 contains 14 residues. V dropped 1 base and J dropped 2 bases, with 8 bases sitting between them. CDR1 and CDR2 from the germline V gene are SGHTA and FQGNSA. The CDR3 spells CASSLGAHQETQYF. In DNA form, the CDR3 reads TGTGCCAGCAGCTTAGGGGCGCATCAAGAGACCCAGTACTTC. The full variable domain, rest sourced from reference TRBV7-2 and TRBJ2-5, is GAGVSQSPSNKVTEKGKDVELRCDPISGHTALYWYRQSLGQGLEFLIYFQGNSAPDKSGLPSDRFSAERTGGSVSTLTIQRTQQEDSAVYLCASSLGAHQETQYFGPGTRLLVL.

CDR3: CASSHPRAEQFF. In nucleotides, the CDR3 is TGTGCCAGCAGCCACCCCCGGGCCGAGCAGTTCTTC. The V and J genes are TRBV5-4 and TRBJ2-1, with D unclear. With 4 bases removed from V and 10 bases from J, the gap between germline ends came to 12 bases. The CDR3 extends over 12 amino acids. The germline V gene encodes CDR1 SGHNT and CDR2 YYREEE (reference sequence).

The chain employs TRBV4-1 and TRBJ1-5, with D uncertain. V was cut by 0 bases and J by 3 bases, with 12 bases left in between. This CDR3 is built from 16 residues. The germline V gene has CDR1 MGHRA and CDR2 YSYEKL. CDR3 sequence: CASSQEGGPINQPQHF. The CDR3 coding sequence is TGCGCCAGCAGCCAAGAAGGAGGGCCAATCAATCAGCCCCAGCATTTT.

This clonotype was seen a few times. The rearrangement links TRBV4-3 to TRBJ2-3, with a tentative D call TRBD2 (5 bases). The CDR3 is 15 amino acids. Per the germline V gene, CDR1 is LGHNA and CDR2 is YSLEER. V was cut by 2 bases and J by 3 bases, with 12 bases left in between. This CDR3 is CASSQMASGTDTQYF. The DNA of the CDR3 is TGCGCCAGCAGCCAAATGGCCAGCGGAACAGATACGCAGTATTTT.

Here the CDR3 reads CSVEGAGGSEQFF. In DNA form, the CDR3 reads TGCAGCGTTGAAGGAGCGGGAGGGAGTGAGCAGTTCTTC. This rearrangement joins TRBV29-1 to TRBJ2-1; 10 nucleotides match TRBD2. V was clipped by 1 base and J by 9 bases; unmatched bases: 3. There are 13 residues in the CDR3. CDR1 and CDR2 from the germline V gene are SQVTM and ANQGSEA.

J is TRBJ2-1 and V is TRBV30, with 9 positions matching TRBD2. Germline V CDR1 and CDR2: GTSNPN, SVGIG (reference sequence). Unmatched junction bases numbered 7, after V lost 1 base and J lost 0 bases. This CDR3 spans 17 amino acids. The CDR3 DNA follows: TGTGCCTGGAGTGGGTTAGGACTAGCGAGCTCCTACAATGAGCAGTTCTTC. It codes for CAWSGLGLASSYNEQFF.

This clonotype was seen once. The chain joins TRBV12-3 or TRBV12-4 to TRBJ2-7; no clear D. V lost 4 bases and J 3 bases, leaving 7 bases between the germline ends. The CDR3 covers 12 residues. CDR3 DNA sequence: TGTGCCAGCAGTTATAACGGCTACGAGCAGTACGTC. Translation: CASSYNGYEQYV.

This clonotype was picked up a small number of times. CDR3 loop: CASSFMGSRNEQFF. CDR3 bases: TGTGCCAGCAGTTTCATGGGGAGTAGGAATGAGCAGTTCTTC. V usage is TRBV12-3 or TRBV12-4 and J usage is TRBJ2-1; D perhaps matches TRBD2 (5 bases). CDR3 length: 14 residues. V lost 3 bases and J lost 7, with 13 bases in between.

This chain joins TRBV30 and TRBJ1-5; TRBD1 agrees at 7 bases. Germline loops: CDR1 GTSNPN, CDR2 SVGIG (reference sequence). V shed 3 bases, J shed 2 bases, and the junction held 7 bases outside the gene matches. The CDR3 sequence is 15 residues long. The CDR3 here is CAWSTRQGRNQPQHF. CDR3 nucleotides: TGTGCCTGGAGCACGAGACAGGGCCGCAATCAGCCCCAGCATTTT.

The chain employs TRBV6-1 and TRBJ1-5; TRBD1 matches 9 bases. V dropped 5 bases and J dropped 7; count of bases not matched to a gene: 12. This CDR3 has 16 amino acids. Germline V gene data show CDR1 as MNHNS and CDR2 as SASEGT. The chain's CDR3 is CASSPRGQGRWQPQHF. The CDR3 bases are TGTGCCAGCAGTCCCCGGGGACAGGGCAGGTGGCAGCCCCAGCATTTT.

The chain combines TRBV6-5 with TRBJ2-1; D is unresolved. V gave up 6 bases and J gave up 5 bases, with 5 bases separating them. Germline values: CDR1 MNHEY, CDR2 SVGAGI. The CDR3 totals 11 residues. The CDR3 DNA reads TGTGCCAGCAGCAGGAACAATGAGCAGTTCTTC. Amino acid sequence: CASSRNNEQFF.

The J gene is TRBJ2-5, the V gene TRBV5-1; D is perhaps TRBD2 (6 bases). CDR1 and CDR2 from the germline V gene are SGHRS and YFSETQ. V was trimmed by 3 bases and J by 5 bases, leaving 23 bases between them. The CDR3 loop spans 17 amino acids. The CDR3 loop is CASSSGGTGVVAETQYF. In nucleotides, the CDR3 is TGCGCCAGCAGCTCCGGGGGAACAGGTGTGGTTGCGGAGACCCAGTACTTC.